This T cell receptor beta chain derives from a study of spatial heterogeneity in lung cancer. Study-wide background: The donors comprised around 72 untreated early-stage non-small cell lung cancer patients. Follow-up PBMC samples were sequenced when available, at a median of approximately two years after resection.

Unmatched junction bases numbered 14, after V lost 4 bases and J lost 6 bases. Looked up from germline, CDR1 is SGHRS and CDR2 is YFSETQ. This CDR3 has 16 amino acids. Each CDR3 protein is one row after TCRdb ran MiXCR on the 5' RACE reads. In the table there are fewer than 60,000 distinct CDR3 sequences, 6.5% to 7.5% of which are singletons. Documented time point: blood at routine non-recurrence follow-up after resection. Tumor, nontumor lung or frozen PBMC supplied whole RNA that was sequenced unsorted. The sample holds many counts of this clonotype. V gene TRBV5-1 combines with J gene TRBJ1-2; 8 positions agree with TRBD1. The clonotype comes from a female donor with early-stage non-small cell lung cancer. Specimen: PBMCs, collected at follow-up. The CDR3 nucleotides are TGCGCCAGCAGCCCCGCCGCCCCGGACAGGGCGGATGGCTACACCTTC. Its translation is CASSPAAPDRADGYTF. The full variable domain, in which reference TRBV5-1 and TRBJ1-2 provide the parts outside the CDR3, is KAGVTQTPRYLIKTRGQQVTLSCSPISGHRSVSWYQQTPGQGLQFLFEYFSETQRNKGNFPGRFSGRQFSNSRSEMNVSTLELGDSALYLCASSPAAPDRADGYTFGSGTRLTVV.